The 9 T cell receptor beta chains presented below share a single source sample, sequenced in a study of shared clonotypes between healthy human individuals (TCRdb year 2020). Libraries were prepared through the immunoSEQ multiplex PCR assay. In its TCRdb copy, this immuneACCESS table keeps in-frame sequences only and misses some clones. Where compared with another copy, unresolved V genes explain less than half of these, and the others have no known cause. The sample table shows about 2,500,000 clones, and more than 80% are seen once. The top ten clonotypes cover roughly 0.13% of the sample. Sequenced material: naive CD4+ T cells sorted from blood. What this sample's cell subset or site label stands for: CD45RA+ positively selected. The source is a man between 18 and 35 years old in good health.

On this clone itself: Different DNA sequences within this sample yield the same CDR3. This chain joins TRBV5-1 and TRBJ1-4, with a possible D match to TRBD1 (6 bases). The germline CDR1 and CDR2 sequences are SGHRS and YFSETQ. The CDR3 extends over 14 amino acids. V lost 4 bases and J lost 4, with 11 bases in between. CDR3 residues: CASSLGQFNEKLFF. The CDR3 DNA sequence: TGCGCCAGCAGCCTCGGACAGTTTAATGAAAAACTGTTTTTT.

The CDR3, as DNA: TGTGCCACTATACTACGTCCCGGGACAGGGGGTCGCTATGGCTACACCTTC. Translation gives CATILRPGTGGRYGYTF. The V and J genes are TRBV28 and TRBJ1-2; 11 nucleotides agree with TRBD1. CDR3 size: 17 residues. The V segment lost 10 bases and the J segment 4 bases; nucleotides outside the gene matches: 17. Looked up from germline, CDR1 is MDHEN and CDR2 is SYDVKM.

The chain has TRBV5-1 and TRBJ2-5, with 7 bases lining up with TRBD1. Gene TRBJ2-7 matches the end of the DNA better, so the J call may be wrong. The germline CDR1 and CDR2 sequences are SGHRS and YFSETQ. The length of the CDR3 is 14 residues. The CDR3 DNA reads TGCGCCAGCAGCCCGGAGACAGGGACCTACGAGCAGTACTTC. This sequence encodes CASSPETGTYEQYF.

This chain connects TRBV27 to TRBJ2-6, with 10 bases that match TRBD1. The CDR3 runs to 18 residues. Per the germline V gene, CDR1 is MNHEY and CDR2 is SMNVEV (reference sequence). V lost 3 bases, J lost 1 base, and 6 bases stayed unmatched. This CDR3 reads CASSFAGTGVSGANVLTF. The CDR3 bases are TGTGCCAGCAGTTTTGCCGGGACAGGGGTTTCTGGGGCCAACGTCCTGACTTTC.

This clone was counted once. V is TRBV7-6 and J is TRBJ2-3; D not certain. V was shortened by 4 bases and J by 5 bases, with 7 bases between the two germline ends. Germline lookup yields CDR1 SGHVS and CDR2 FNYEAQ. The CDR3 consists of 12 residues. The CDR3 here is CASSSPGDTQYF. The CDR3 DNA is TGTGCCAGCAGCTCACCCGGAGATACGCAGTATTTT.

The chain uses TRBV5-1 and TRBJ1-4, with D unclear. V was shortened by 1 base and J by 6 bases, with 13 bases between the two germline ends. The germline CDR1 and CDR2 sequences are SGHRS and YFSETQ. There are 15 residues in the CDR3. The CDR3 sequence is CASSLSWSGDEKLFF. The DNA of the CDR3 is TGCGCCAGCAGCTTGTCGTGGAGTGGAGATGAAAAACTGTTTTTT.

This clone was counted between two and nine times. The CDR3 nucleotides are TGTGCCAGCAGCTTAGTTGGGTTGGGGCCACCCCTCCACTTT. Its translation is CASSLVGLGPPLHF. J is TRBJ1-6 and V is TRBV7-9, with a possible D match to TRBD1 (5 bases). The CDR3 sequence is 14 residues long. V lost 1 base, J lost 11 bases, and 12 bases lay in between. Germline V gives CDR1 SEHNR, CDR2 FQNEAQ (reference sequence).

This sequence joins TRBV30 and TRBJ2-7, with 9 bases that match TRBD2. Germline CDR1 is GTSNPN and CDR2 is SVGIG (reference sequence). The V and J ends lost 0 bases and 6 bases, in that order; junction bases with no gene match: 6. This CDR3 is built from 14 residues. CDR3 nucleotide sequence: TGTGCCTGGAGTGTTCGGGGACTAGCTGGCGAGCAGTACTTC. Its protein product is CAWSVRGLAGEQYF.

CDR3 nucleotide sequence: TGTGCCAGCAGCTCCCGGGCCCTTATCGCAGATACGCAGTATTTT. Its translation is CASSSRALIADTQYF. The rearrangement joins TRBV5-4 to TRBJ2-3, with D uncertain. The ends were cut back, 3 bases at V and 4 bases at J, with 15 bases in the middle. Germline V gene data show CDR1 as SGHNT and CDR2 as YYREEE (reference sequence). The CDR3 length is 15 residues.